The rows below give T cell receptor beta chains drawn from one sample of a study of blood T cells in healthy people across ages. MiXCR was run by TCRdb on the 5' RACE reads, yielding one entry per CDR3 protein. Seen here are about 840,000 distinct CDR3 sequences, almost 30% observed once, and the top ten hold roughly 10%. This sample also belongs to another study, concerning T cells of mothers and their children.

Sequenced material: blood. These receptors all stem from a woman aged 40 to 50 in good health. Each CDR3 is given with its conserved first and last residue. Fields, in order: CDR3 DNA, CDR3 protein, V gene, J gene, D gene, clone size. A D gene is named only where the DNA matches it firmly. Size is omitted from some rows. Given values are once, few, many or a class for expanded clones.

TGCAGTGCTAGAGGTCTAAACTACCAAGAGACCCAGTACTTC	CSARGLNYQETQYF	TRBV20-1	TRBJ2-5	NA	many
TGTGCCAGCAGTCTACCGACTGGGATCTATGGCTACACCTTC	CASSLPTGIYGYTF	TRBV28	TRBJ1-2	NA	once
TGTGCCAGCAGCTCCCCCGCGACTAGCGGAACTAGCACAGATACGCAGTATTTT	CASSSPATSGTSTDTQYF	TRBV7-9	TRBJ2-3	TRBD2	NA
TGCGCCAGCAGCGCCGACAAAGCCTATGAAGCTTTCTTT	CASSADKAYEAFF	TRBV5-1	TRBJ1-1	NA	NA
TGTGCCAGCAGACCCGACGCCCTCGTGGGAACCCAGTACTTC	CASRPDALVGTQYF	TRBV5-5	TRBJ2-5	NA	many
TGTGCCAGCAGTCGAGGTTCGCAGGGGGACTATGGCTACACCTTC	CASSRGSQGDYGYTF	TRBV27	TRBJ1-2	TRBD1	few
TGTGCCAGCATCCCGACAGGGGCCCCCTCCTACGAGCAGTACTTC	CASIPTGAPSYEQYF	TRBV28	TRBJ2-7	TRBD1	many
TGCGCCAGCAGCCAAGATCGGGGGATTAGTGCATATCAGCCCCAGCATTTT	CASSQDRGISAYQPQHF	TRBV4-1	TRBJ1-5	NA	NA
TGTGCCATCAGTGCTGGTGAAAAACTGTTTTTT	CAISAGEKLFF	TRBV10-3	TRBJ1-4	NA	many
TGCAGTGCCGCCCAGCGATCCTATGGCTACACCTTC	CSAAQRSYGYTF	TRBV20-1	TRBJ1-2	NA	NA
TGTGCCAGCAGCTTCAGTGACGGAGGCCAAGAGACCCAGTACTTC	CASSFSDGGQETQYF	TRBV11-2	TRBJ2-5	NA	many
TGTGCCAGCACCGCCGGTATGGGAAACTCCTACAATGAGCAGTTCTTC	CASTAGMGNSYNEQFF	TRBV5-5	TRBJ2-1	NA	NA
TGCGCCAGCAGCCCCAACGGACTAGCGGGGGGGCTCCAAGAGACCCAGTACTTC	CASSPNGLAGGLQETQYF	TRBV5-1	TRBJ2-5	TRBD2	NA
TGTGCCAGCAGCCCGCACGGACAGAGTTGGGAAAAACTGTTTTTT	CASSPHGQSWEKLFF	TRBV7-2	TRBJ1-4	NA	NA
TGCAGTGCTAGAGACCACGGCGAGCCTGGCAATCAGCCCCAGCATTTT	CSARDHGEPGNQPQHF	TRBV20-1	TRBJ1-5	NA	NA
TGCAGTGCCGCCCCGGGGTTCCTTAGCAATCAGCCCCAGCATTTT	CSAAPGFLSNQPQHF	TRBV20-1	TRBJ1-5	NA	NA
TGCAGCGTTTCCAGGGGGGTCGGGGGCACCTTC	CSVSRGVGGTF	TRBV29-1	TRBJ1-2	TRBD1	NA
TGCAGTGCTTCCCCAGCGGGGGGGCCCTCAGGGGTGCAGTTCTTC	CSASPAGGPSGVQFF	TRBV20-1	TRBJ2-1	TRBD2	NA
TGTGCCAGCAGCGAGGCCGTGGTAGATACGCAGTATTTT	CASSEAVVDTQYF	TRBV7-2	TRBJ2-3	NA	few
TGTGCCAGCAGCCCACGGACAGGCTCTGGAAACACCATATATTTT	CASSPRTGSGNTIYF	TRBV9	TRBJ1-3	TRBD1	NA
TGTGCCAGCAGCGCGAGGCTATACGAGCAGTACTTC	CASSARLYEQYF	TRBV7-2	TRBJ2-7	NA	many
TGTGCTAGTGCCCTGAGGGGGGGGTCCTACAATGAGCAGTTCTTC	CASALRGGSYNEQFF	TRBV12-5	TRBJ2-1	NA	NA
TGTGCCAGCAGCCTAATGAGGGCAGAGCCCAATTCACCCCTCCACTTT	CASSLMRAEPNSPLHF	TRBV7-2	TRBJ1-6	NA	many
TGTGCCAGCAGCTTAGGAATTCGGTCCCCCAGTTCACCCCTCCACTTT	CASSLGIRSPSSPLHF	TRBV7-2	TRBJ1-6	NA	few
TGTGCCAGCTTACCTCGGACAGGGACTGCCTATGGCTACACCTTC	CASLPRTGTAYGYTF	TRBV12-3/TRBV12-4	TRBJ1-2	TRBD1	many
TGCGCCAGCAGCTTGCTACCACAGGGGAGAACTGAAGCTTTCTTT	CASSLLPQGRTEAFF	TRBV5-1	TRBJ1-1	TRBD1	NA
TGTGCCAGCAGTCCTCAGGGACCCGGGGAGCTGTTTTTT	CASSPQGPGELFF	TRBV12-3/TRBV12-4	TRBJ2-2	NA	few
TGTGCCAGCAGTGCAGCTTTCGAGGGCTACAATGAGCAGTTCTTC	CASSAAFEGYNEQFF	TRBV9	TRBJ2-1	NA	NA
TGTGCCAGCAGCCTTGGGCGGCAAGAGACCCAGTACTTC	CASSLGRQETQYF	TRBV7-2	TRBJ2-5	NA	many
TGTGCCAGCAGCCAGGGGGATGGAGCTTTCTTT	CASSQGDGAFF	TRBV14	TRBJ1-1	NA	few
TGTGCCAGCAGTTTCCGGGACAAACTGTTTTTT	CASSFRDKLFF	TRBV6-5	TRBJ1-4	NA	few
TGTGCCAGCAGCTTAGCGCCTCACGGCAACGGCTACAATGAGCAGTTCTTC	CASSLAPHGNGYNEQFF	TRBV7-6	TRBJ2-1	NA	many
TGCGCCAGCAGCTTTTACAGGGGAAATTCACCCCTCCACTTT	CASSFYRGNSPLHF	TRBV5-1	TRBJ1-6	TRBD1	NA
TGCGCCAGCAGCCAAGCCCCGCCTGTGGGGGAGCAGTACTTC	CASSQAPPVGEQYF	TRBV4-1	TRBJ2-7	NA	many
TGTGCCAGCAGTTTTTCTAGCAATCAGCCCCAGCATTTT	CASSFSSNQPQHF	TRBV12-3/TRBV12-4	TRBJ1-5	NA	many
TGCAGTGCGAGTACAGGGGGCACAGGAGAGACCCAGTACTTC	CSASTGGTGETQYF	TRBV20-1	TRBJ2-5	TRBD1	many
TGTGCCTGGAGTCTCGGGATTAACTATGGCTACACCTTC	CAWSLGINYGYTF	TRBV30	TRBJ1-2	NA	NA
TGCGCCAGCAGCCTCCAGGGAACTGTCGCAGATACGCAGTATTTT	CASSLQGTVADTQYF	TRBV5-1	TRBJ2-3	NA	many
TGTGCTAGTGGCCCCAGCCCACTACAGGGGACAAACTATGGCTACACCTTC	CASGPSPLQGTNYGYTF	TRBV12-5	TRBJ1-2	TRBD1	NA
TGTGCCATCAGTGCCGGGACAGGGAACTCCTACGAGCAGTACTTC	CAISAGTGNSYEQYF	TRBV10-3	TRBJ2-7	TRBD1	many
TGTGCCAGCTCGTATCCGGGGGTGAAAGAGACCCAGTACTTC	CASSYPGVKETQYF	TRBV18	TRBJ2-5	NA	few
TGTGCCAGCAACCACATGAGGGGGGCCCAGTACTTC	CASNHMRGAQYF	TRBV11-3	TRBJ2-5	NA	few
TGCGCCAGCACTCCCGCGACAGTGAACACTGAAGCTTTCTTT	CASTPATVNTEAFF	TRBV5-1	TRBJ1-1	NA	few
TGTGCCAGCAGTGAGAGCGGAGCGTTCAATCAGCCCCAGCATTTT	CASSESGAFNQPQHF	TRBV2	TRBJ1-5	NA	NA
TGTGCCAGCAGTCCCGTCCGGGACAGAAATGAGCAGTTCTTC	CASSPVRDRNEQFF	TRBV12-3/TRBV12-4	TRBJ2-1	TRBD1	many
TGTGCCAGCAGCGGGACAGCTAGTAGAACCGGGGAGCTGTTTTTT	CASSGTASRTGELFF	TRBV7-9	TRBJ2-2	TRBD1	few
TGTGCCAGTGGGACTAATGAAAAACTGTTTTTT	CASGTNEKLFF	TRBV6-6	TRBJ1-4	NA	few
TGTGCCAGCAGTTACGGCGACGGATCCTACGAGCAGTACTTC	CASSYGDGSYEQYF	TRBV6-2/TRBV6-3	TRBJ2-7	NA	few
TGCAGCGTTGGACAGAACTCTGGAAACACCATATATTTT	CSVGQNSGNTIYF	TRBV29-1	TRBJ1-3	NA	few
TGTGCCAGCTCACCAAAGGGAGGGTACAATGAGCAGTTCTTC	CASSPKGGYNEQFF	TRBV18	TRBJ2-1	TRBD2	few
TGCAGTGCTCGGGACAGGAGTAGCAATCAGCCCCAGCATTTT	CSARDRSSNQPQHF	TRBV20-1	TRBJ1-5	TRBD1	NA
TGCGCCAGCAGCTTGAGTATTAGCGGGGGGGACAATGAGCAGTTCTTC	CASSLSISGGDNEQFF	TRBV5-1	TRBJ2-1	TRBD2	NA
TGTGCCAGCAATGCCCAAAACGGGGACACTGAAGCTTTCTTT	CASNAQNGDTEAFF	TRBV12-3/TRBV12-4	TRBJ1-1	NA	many